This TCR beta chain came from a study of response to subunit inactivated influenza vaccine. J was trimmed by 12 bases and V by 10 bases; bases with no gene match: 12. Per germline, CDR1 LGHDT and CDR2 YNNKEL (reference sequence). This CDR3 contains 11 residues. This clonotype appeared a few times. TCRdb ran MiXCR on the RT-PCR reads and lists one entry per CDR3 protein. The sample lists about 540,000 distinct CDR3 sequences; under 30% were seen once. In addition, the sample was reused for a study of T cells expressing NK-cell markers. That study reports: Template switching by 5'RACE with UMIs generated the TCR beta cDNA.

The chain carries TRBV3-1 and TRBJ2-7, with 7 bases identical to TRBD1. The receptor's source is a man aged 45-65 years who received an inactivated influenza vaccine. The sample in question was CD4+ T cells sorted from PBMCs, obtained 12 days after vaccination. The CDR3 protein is CATMGTGELYF. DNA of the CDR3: TGTGCCACCATGGGTACAGGGGAGTTGTACTTC.